Included here is one T cell receptor (beta chain) sequence, with context. Its antigen is not yet known. No much larger clonotype is one base removed from it; base qualities were not supplied. This specimen belongs to a study of T cells in Graves' hyperthyroidism and ophthalmopathy (dated 2019 in TCRdb). Turning to the overall study: Peripheral blood samples were taken at initial diagnosis, before any treatment was given. To identify TCR V-J signatures that set the groups apart, the researchers used a discovery cohort of 100 patients, made up of 40 to 45 with Graves' ophthalmopathy and some 58 with stable Graves' hyperthyroidism. Whether ophthalmopathy could be predicted prospectively was tested in an independent validation cohort made up of under 20 hyperthyroidism patients plus 17 patients who later progressed to ophthalmopathy. The roughly 94 discovery patients were randomly split 7:3 into training and test sets. Thyroid tissue and blood T-cell repertoires from six Graves' hyperthyroidism patients were also compared in the study. Following sampling, methimazole starting at 30 mg daily was given to hyperthyroidism patients, and high-dose intravenous methylprednisolone was given to ophthalmopathy patients. The paper describes TCR Vbeta CDR3 sequencing of around 130 peripheral blood samples, made up of approximately 40 ophthalmopathy patients, around 73 hyperthyroidism patients and about 17 progressor patients. Points the paper makes about the study in general: Blood samples also contained most of the expanded thyroid clonotypes (frequency above 0.001), which suggests that blood repertoires may reflect thyroid immune responses. In validation, the model predicted progression to ophthalmopathy a median of 6.5 months before onset, with about 70% sensitivity and 72.22% specificity. In cross-validation, a model built on a 13 V-J signature told ophthalmopathy apart from stable hyperthyroidism with 85% to 90% sensitivity and about 81% specificity, and in testing the same model reached 80%/75%. No statistical method was used to fix the sample size in advance, and group allocation was not hidden from the investigators.

Amplification of TCR beta CDR3 regions was carried out from RNA transcripts. A first-round RT-PCR of the TCR CDR3 used the HTBI primer set with the Qiagen OneStep RT-PCR kit. The libraries were constructed in a second round of multiplex PCR and then size-selected and purified. Libraries were sequenced paired-end with 100 bp reads on an Illumina HiSeq2000. On the authors' methods: SOAPnuke was used to process the raw data, removing reads that contained adapters or uncalled bases, had a mean Phred below 15, or lacked an exact match to the constant primer or identifier. High-quality paired reads were merged using COPE v1.2.5, and each unique nucleotide sequence was defined as a clonotype. Clonotypes were aligned to IMGT TRBV, TRBD and TRBJ reference segments using MiTCR v1.1. The analysis included only V-J combinations with a frequency above 0.0001, which together covered around 99% of the repertoires. The TCS score was defined as F50 (clonal expansion) divided by E x V (chaos), with BLOSUM62-based TCRdist calculated between CDR3 peptides within each V-J. Welch's t-statistics and random forest reduced roughly 500 V-J features to 10 to 15, which were used in a naive Bayes classifier (R e1071). TCRdb redid the processing of the public reads, applying fastp at Q25 and MiXCR, and retained in-frame beta chains. Rows are combined by CDR3 protein, so each entry shows the most common genes and DNA. The V and J calls, along with clone size, are taken from TCRdb and not from the paper's own processing. The sample profile shows around 520,000 distinct CDR3 sequences; roughly 25% of them were found once. The ten biggest clones cover about 11% of the sample.

The CDR1 and CDR2 encoded by the germline V gene (reference sequence) are GTSNPN and SVGIG. Here V drops 4 bases and J drops 7 bases, and the junction holds 12 bases not matched to any gene. The CDR3 sequence holds 15 residues, the cysteine and phenylalanine included. Of all the DNA, just the CDR3 is kept, 45 bases in frame from base 1. Ophthalmopathy patients had moderately to severely active disease, with a Clinical Activity Score of 3 or more, a NOSPECS grade of 4 or more, and a disease duration of less than 3 months. Exclusion was applied to patients with uncontrolled infections, other autoimmune diseases, pregnancy or lactation. Clinical symptoms, serum thyroxine and TRAb, thyroid ultrasound, and orbital computed tomography formed the basis for the diagnoses. PBMCs were isolated from about 9.1 ml of fresh peripheral blood by Ficoll-Paque density gradient centrifugation. Total RNA was extracted using Trizol reagent, and RNA quality was assessed on an Agilent 2100 Bioanalyzer.

The chain is encoded by TRBV30 joined to TRBJ2-2; 7 bases in the middle match TRBD1. The TCR was taken from a woman aged 30 to 39 with Graves' ophthalmopathy. What was sequenced was blood. The CDR3 here reads CAWMTIQGIGGELFF. The nucleotide sequence reads TGTGCCTGGATGACAATACAGGGGATCGGCGGGGAGCTGTTTTTT.